The 24 T cell receptor beta chains presented below share a single source sample, sequenced in a study of blood T cell repertoires in COVID-19. Using immunoSEQ multiplex PCR, the repertoire was profiled, and TCRdb retains in-frame clones only, with some absent. In the table there are roughly 140,000 clones, around 78% of which are singletons. The material sequenced was peripheral blood. These receptors all come from a woman aged 60-75 years with acute or convalescent COVID-19.

Only a few counts were recorded for this clone. This chain links TRBV15 with TRBJ1-4; 8 bases are a match to TRBD1. The CDR3 totals 14 residues. The trim removed 4 bases at V and 7 bases at J, leaving 5 bases unmatched. Looked up from germline, CDR1 is LNHNV and CDR2 is YYDKDF (reference sequence). The CDR3 DNA follows: TGTGCCACCAGCACTAGACAGGGGTTTGAAAAACTGTTTTTT. Translation gives CATSTRQGFEKLFF.

V usage is TRBV27 and J usage is TRBJ1-2; tentative D call: TRBD1 (5 bases). V lost 2 bases to trimming and J lost 4 bases, with 23 bases between them. Germline values: CDR1 MNHEY, CDR2 SMNVEV (reference sequence). The CDR3 is 18 amino acids. The CDR3 nucleotides are TGTGCCAGCAGTTTACGGCGGATTACCGGGGGATTTAGCTATGGCTACACCTTC. Translating it yields CASSLRRITGGFSYGYTF.

V gene TRBV10-1 combines with J gene TRBJ2-5, with TRBD1 matching over 9 bases. This CDR3 region has 13 residues. V was pared by 4 bases and J by 6 bases, with 3 bases of the junction left unmatched. CDR1 WNHNN and CDR2 SYGVQD come from the germline V gene (reference sequence). The CDR3 bases are TGCGCCAGCAGTGGGGACAGGGCGCAGACCCAGTACTTC. It yields the protein CASSGDRAQTQYF.

The chain couples TRBV7-8 to TRBJ1-5; the match to TRBD1 covers 7 bases. Per the germline V gene, CDR1 is SGHVS and CDR2 is FQNEAQ. This CDR3 region has 17 residues. The V and J ends lost 3 bases and 1 base, in that order; junction bases with no gene match: 9. For the CDR3, the DNA is TGTGCCAGCAGCTTCGACAGGGCTGGTCGCAGCAATCAGCCCCAGCATTTT. Its translation: CASSFDRAGRSNQPQHF.

J is TRBJ2-7 and V is TRBV6-1; TRBD2 might be the D (6 bases). Germline lookup yields CDR1 MNHNS and CDR2 SASEGT. This CDR3 region has 16 residues. V dropped 1 base and J dropped 0 bases, with 13 bases sitting between them. CDR3 sequence: CASSEGTGLPSYEQYF. DNA of the CDR3: TGTGCCAGCAGTGAAGGGACGGGACTCCCCTCCTACGAGCAGTACTTC.

This chain uses TRBV6-5 with TRBJ2-7; perhaps TRBD1 as D (6 bases). The V and J ends lost 10 bases and 0 bases respectively, with 13 bases between them. The CDR3 length is 13 residues. Germline V gene sequence: CDR1 MNHEY, CDR2 SVGAGI. The CDR3 loop reads CATTRGNSYEQYF. CDR3 nucleotide sequence: TGTGCCACCACCAGGGGAAACTCCTACGAGCAGTACTTC.

The rearrangement joins TRBV27 to TRBJ2-7, with D uncertain. V was pared by 5 bases and J by 1 base, with 6 bases between. CDR3 length: 12 residues. In germline, CDR1 is MNHEY, CDR2 SMNVEV (reference sequence). CDR3: CASSPNSYEQYF. DNA of the CDR3: TGTGCCAGCAGTCCTAATTCCTACGAGCAGTACTTC.

This clone was observed a handful of times. The chain recombines TRBV18 with TRBJ2-1; TRBD1 matches 10 bases. The germline gives CDR1 KGHSH, CDR2 LQKENI. The CDR3 extends over 15 amino acids. J lost 5 bases, V lost 8 bases, and 9 bases had no gene match. The chain's CDR3 is CASTGGDRGNNEQFF. The DNA for the CDR3 is TGTGCCAGCACGGGAGGGGACAGGGGAAACAATGAGCAGTTCTTC.

The chain recombines TRBV24-1 with TRBJ1-3; 8 bases match TRBD1. V gave up 4 bases and J gave up 4 bases; unmatched junction bases: 14. Germline CDR1 is KGHDR and CDR2 is SFDVKD. CDR3 length equals 18 residues. CDR3 nucleotide sequence: TGTGCCACCAGTGACCAAGATGACAGGGGCGGGAGAGGAAACACCATATATTTT. This translates into CATSDQDDRGGRGNTIYF.

J is TRBJ2-6 and V is TRBV13, with a possible D match to TRBD2 (6 bases). The V gene lost 3 bases and the J gene lost 2 bases, with 17 bases spanning the gap. Germline values: CDR1 PRHDT, CDR2 FYEKMQ (reference sequence). The CDR3 length is 18 residues. CDR3 sequence reads: CASSFPTGVNPGANVLTF. The CDR3 DNA sequence: TGTGCCAGCAGCTTTCCGACGGGAGTTAACCCTGGGGCCAACGTCCTGACTTTC.

This rearrangement joins TRBV5-1 to TRBJ2-5; 8 bases match TRBD1. The CDR3 loop spans 15 amino acids. From germline, CDR1 is SGHRS and CDR2 YFSETQ. The junction had 8 bases not matched to a gene; V was cut back by 2 bases and J by 5 bases. The CDR3 DNA reads TGCGCCAGCAGCTTATCAGGGACAGGCGAGGAGACCCAGTACTTC. Its protein is CASSLSGTGEETQYF.

The chain uses TRBV6-5 and TRBJ2-3; 13 bases fit TRBD2. Germline V lookup: CDR1 MNHEY, CDR2 SVGAGI. V dropped 7 bases and J dropped 8; count of bases not matched to a gene: 6. The CDR3 runs 14 residues. The DNA for the CDR3 is TGTGCCAGCACGAGGACTAGCGGGAGAGGTACGCAGTATTTT. This sequence encodes CASTRTSGRGTQYF.

The rearrangement links TRBV19 to TRBJ2-7; 8 bases align to TRBD2. The germline CDR1 and CDR2 sequences are LNHDA and SQIVND (reference sequence). V lost 7 bases, J lost 4 bases, and 3 bases stayed unmatched. This CDR3 contains 12 residues. CDR3 coding DNA: TGTGCCAGTACTCGGGGGGGGTACGAGCAGTACTTC. Its protein product is CASTRGGYEQYF.

This clone was seen a handful of times. This chain connects TRBV6-6 to TRBJ2-1, with D maybe TRBD2 (5 bases). The CDR3 extends over 16 amino acids. Trimming removed 0 bases from V and 6 bases from J, with 15 bases in between. Germline CDR1 and CDR2: MNHNY and SVGAGI (reference sequence). Written as DNA, the CDR3 is TGTGCCAGCAGTTACTCTCAGCGGCCGAATCCCAATGAGCAGTTCTTC. This translates into CASSYSQRPNPNEQFF.

The rearrangement links TRBV6-5 to TRBJ1-1; D perhaps matches TRBD1 (6 bases). V dropped 4 bases and J dropped 1 base, with 10 bases sitting between them. In germline, CDR1 is MNHEY, CDR2 SVGAGI. The CDR3 has 14 amino acids. The CDR3 protein is CASSLTGGNTEAFF. CDR3 DNA sequence: TGTGCCAGCAGTTTGACAGGTGGGAACACTGAAGCTTTCTTT.

V gene TRBV9 combines with J gene TRBJ1-4; D possibly corresponds to TRBD1 (6 bases). The CDR3 is 16 amino acids. V was clipped by 4 bases and J by 2 bases, with 15 bases between them. The germline V gene has CDR1 SGDLS and CDR2 YYNGEE. In nucleotides, the CDR3 is TGTGCCAGCAGCCAGCAGGCGACAGGCACTAATGAAAAACTGTTTTTT. Protein sequence: CASSQQATGTNEKLFF.

The chain recombines TRBV28 with TRBJ2-1; a possible D gene is TRBD2 (6 bases). The CDR3 runs to 14 residues. The ends were cut back, 6 bases at V and 7 bases at J, with 16 bases in the middle. Germline V lookup: CDR1 MDHEN, CDR2 SYDVKM. CDR3 in amino acids: CASRQDVGRNEQFF. The CDR3 DNA follows: TGTGCCAGCAGGCAAGACGTAGGGAGGAATGAGCAGTTCTTC.

The gene calls are TRBV28 and TRBJ2-3, with D possibly TRBD2 on 5 matching bases. This CDR3 is 13 amino acids long. Germline V CDR1 and CDR2: MDHEN, SYDVKM. V lost 8 bases to trimming and J lost 6 bases, with 15 bases between them. CDR3 sequence reads: CASPGFTVDTQYF. CDR3 in DNA: TGTGCCAGCCCGGGGTTTACGGTGGATACGCAGTATTTT.

The chain combines TRBV5-4 with TRBJ2-7, with D perhaps matching TRBD2 (6 bases). Germline V gene lookup returns CDR1 SGHNT and CDR2 YYREEE (reference sequence). CDR3 length: 17 residues. V lost 4 bases to trimming and J lost 3 bases, with 23 bases between them. The CDR3 DNA reads TGTGCCAGCAGCCCGGAAGGCCCGACTAGAAGGCTCTACGAGCAGTACTTC. Its translation is CASSPEGPTRRLYEQYF.

J is TRBJ2-1 and V is TRBV6-5; 7 nucleotides match TRBD1. Germline values: CDR1 MNHEY, CDR2 SVGAGI. The length of the CDR3 is 14 residues. V gave up 5 bases and J gave up 9 bases; unmatched junction bases: 10. CDR3 in DNA: TGTGCCAGCAGTCCCCAACAGGGGCATGTTGAGCAGTTCTTC. Its translation is CASSPQQGHVEQFF.

Of note for this clone: The sample has other DNA sequences that encode this CDR3 too. V usage is TRBV5-1 and J usage is TRBJ1-5; possible D gene TRBD1, 5 bases. Trimming removed 0 bases from V and 6 bases from J, with 10 bases in between. Germline V CDR1 and CDR2: SGHRS, YFSETQ. There are 14 residues in the CDR3. The CDR3 loop reads CASSLVQGGQPQHF. Here the CDR3 DNA reads TGCGCCAGCAGCTTGGTCCAGGGAGGTCAGCCCCAGCATTTT.

This clone has only one observation. The chain links TRBV5-1 to TRBJ2-3; 7 bases fit TRBD2. CDR3 length equals 16 residues. V dropped 2 bases and J dropped 6; count of bases not matched to a gene: 12. Germline V gives CDR1 SGHRS, CDR2 YFSETQ. The CDR3 loop reads CASSLTGGRFMDTQYF. In DNA, the CDR3 is TGCGCCAGCAGCTTAACTGGCGGGAGATTCATGGATACGCAGTATTTT.

This chain connects TRBV28 to TRBJ2-3, with 7 bases lining up with TRBD2. With V trimmed by 3 bases and J by 7 bases, 7 bases remained unmatched. The CDR3 has 14 residues. CDR1 is MDHEN and CDR2 is SYDVKM in the germline V gene. This CDR3 is CASSFIREGNTQYF. CDR3 sequence (DNA): TGTGCCAGCAGTTTCATCAGGGAGGGGAATACGCAGTATTTT.

This chain connects TRBV10-3 to TRBJ2-2; D call uncertain. Trimming took off 2 bases at V and 6 bases at J, with 7 bases between the two ends. The CDR3 totals 13 residues. Germline CDR1 is ENHRY and CDR2 is SYGVKD. The CDR3 DNA is TGTGCCATCAGTGAGGCGGTTCCCGGGGAGCTGTTTTTT. Amino acids: CAISEAVPGELFF.